These T cell receptor beta chains were read from a single sample in a study of T cells after yellow fever vaccination. TCRdb reprocessed the 5' RACE reads with MiXCR, giving one entry per CDR3 protein. Of hundreds of thousands of distinct CDR3 sequences in the sample, approximately 13% are singletons; the top ten hold more than 13%. Here the sequenced sample was PBMCs, taken on the day of the yellow fever booster vaccination. These receptors all come from a man aged 25 to 40 who received the YFV17D yellow fever vaccine. The CDR3 runs from the conserved cysteine through the conserved F or W. Fields, in order: J gene, clone size, D gene, V gene, CDR3 protein, CDR3 DNA. D genes are given only for firm matches. Only some rows state a clone size, as once, few, many or a class for expanded clones.

TRBJ2-7,.,TRBD2,TRBV7-2,CASSLVGLAESYEQYF,TGTGCCAGCAGCTTAGTAGGCCTAGCGGAGTCCTACGAGCAGTACTTC
TRBJ2-1,many,TRBD2,TRBV12-3/TRBV12-4,CASRLAGGRYNEQFF,TGTGCCAGCAGGTTAGCGGGAGGACGATACAATGAGCAGTTCTTC
TRBJ2-7,few,.,TRBV20-1,CSANHREVYEQYF,TGCAGTGCTAACCACAGGGAGGTCTACGAGCAGTACTTC
TRBJ1-2,few,.,TRBV27,CASSLSRTALGGYTF,TGTGCCAGCAGTTTATCAAGGACAGCCCTTGGGGGCTACACCTTC
TRBJ2-1,.,.,TRBV14,CASSSGYQQFF,TGTGCCAGCAGCTCGGGATACCAGCAGTTCTTC
TRBJ1-1,few,.,TRBV20-1,CSARKKVRTANTEAFF,TGCAGTGCTAGAAAAAAAGTAAGGACAGCGAACACTGAAGCTTTCTTT
TRBJ2-7,.,.,TRBV7-6,CASSGVTYEQYF,TGTGCCAGCAGCGGAGTAACCTACGAGCAGTACTTC
TRBJ2-3,few,TRBD2,TRBV29-1,CSVGSLAGDTDTQYF,TGCAGCGTTGGTTCACTAGCGGGAGACACAGATACGCAGTATTTT
TRBJ2-3,.,.,TRBV6-4,CASSESWAADTQYF,TGTGCCAGCAGCGAATCGTGGGCCGCAGATACGCAGTATTTT
TRBJ2-1,few,.,TRBV12-3/TRBV12-4,CASSLTLPDNEQFF,TGTGCCAGCAGTTTGACCCTACCCGACAATGAGCAGTTCTTC
TRBJ2-7,few,TRBD1,TRBV7-9,CASSPYTGGRYEQYF,TGTGCCAGCAGCCCGTATACAGGGGGTCGATACGAGCAGTACTTC
TRBJ2-2,.,TRBD1,TRBV3-1,CASRLRDRGNTGELFF,TGTGCCAGCAGGCTCCGGGACAGGGGAAACACCGGGGAGCTGTTTTTT
TRBJ2-7,.,TRBD2,TRBV23-1,CASSQGRLALRELYF,TGCGCCAGCAGTCAAGGGCGACTAGCCCTTAGGGAGCTGTACTTC
TRBJ2-1,few,TRBD2,TRBV20-1,CSARGTSGQDYNEQFF,TGCAGTGCTAGGGGGACTAGCGGGCAAGATTACAATGAGCAGTTCTTC
TRBJ2-3,few,.,TRBV5-4,CASSPWAWPDTQYF,TGTGCCAGCAGCCCATGGGCCTGGCCAGATACGCAGTATTTT
TRBJ1-1,.,.,TRBV20-1,CSARAQTSEAFF,TGCAGTGCTAGAGCCCAGACTAGTGAAGCTTTCTTT
TRBJ1-1,many,.,TRBV5-1,CASSLAGFTEAFF,TGCGCCAGCAGCTTGGCAGGGTTCACTGAAGCTTTCTTT